This T cell receptor (beta chain) emerged from a study of persistence of HIV-infected CD4 T cells. Study-wide background: The sample holds CD4+ T cells responsive to CMV or HIV-1 Gag. A median of approximately eight years of suppressive ART preceded sampling.

Per germline, CDR1 KGHSH and CDR2 LQKENI. Trimming cost V 2 bases and J 2 bases, with 7 bases left between them. The length of the CDR3 is 14 residues. Sequencing used immunoSEQ version 4 in survey mode. TCRdb keeps only in-frame clones here, not all; method: immunoSEQ multiplex PCR. The data hold about 36,000 clones, with about 84% observed a single time. Cells were stimulated with overlapping HIV-1 Gag 15-mer peptides. CD40L-negative CD69-negative CD45RO-high memory CD4+ T cells were sorted as populations depleted of antigen-responding cells. Suppressive ART was started during chronic HIV-1 infection in these adults. Undetectable plasma HIV-1 RNA below 50 copies/mL lasted at least 4 years. This clone was seen a single time. Its antigen is not known.

The source of this sequence is an adult with HIV. The donor label of this sample is uncertain. The chain recombines TRBV18 with TRBJ1-3; D is undetermined. Sequenced here: cultured CD4+ T cells from PBMCs, sampled from a patient who received antiretroviral therapy. The CDR3 protein is CASSPGTAGNTIYF. The CDR3 coding sequence is TGTGCCAGCTCACCAGGCACAGCTGGAAACACCATATATTTT.